These T cell receptor beta chains were read from a single sample in a study of T-cell reconstitution after alpha-beta-depleted transplantation in children. TCRdb re-called the PCR reads through MiXCR, storing one row per CDR3 protein. The table has tens of thousands of distinct CDR3 sequences, nearly 6.5% seen once. The specimen comprised peripheral blood, sampled 60 days after TCRalphabeta/CD19-depleted stem cell transplant. The receptors come from a child younger than two who had a stem cell transplant for acute myeloid leukemia, so the T cells may come from the graft donor. Each CDR3 is given with its conserved first and last residue. The D gene is left open where the match is weak. Clone size is not always given. Where it is, it says once, few, many or a class for expanded clones.

D gene	J gene	V gene	clone size	CDR3 DNA	CDR3 protein
TRBD2	TRBJ2-5	TRBV9	.	TGTGCCAGCAGCGTAGAGGGGCTAGCGGGAGGCCAAGAGACCCAGTACTTC	CASSVEGLAGGQETQYF
TRBD2	TRBJ2-2	TRBV6-1	.	TGTGCCAGCAGTCCCCTTCTGTCCAGCGGGAGGGGCACCGGGGAGCTGTTTTTT	CASSPLLSSGRGTGELFF
.	TRBJ1-6	TRBV27	many	TGTGCCACCTGTACAGGGCTCAATTCACCCCTCCACTTT	CATCTGLNSPLHF
.	TRBJ2-1	TRBV24-1	many	TGTGCCACCAGTGATTTGCAAGGGGGGAGTGAGCAGTTCTTC	CATSDLQGGSEQFF
TRBD1	TRBJ1-2	TRBV27	many	TGTGCCAGCAGTCCAAGGGACAGGGTGGCCTATGGCTACACCTTC	CASSPRDRVAYGYTF
.	TRBJ2-5	TRBV4-3	.	TGCGCCAGCAGCCAAGGGGGGACAGAGACCCAGTACTTC	CASSQGGTETQYF
.	TRBJ2-7	TRBV27	many	TGTGCCAGCAGTTTAGGTGCGCGGTTCACCTACGAGCAGTACTTC	CASSLGARFTYEQYF
.	TRBJ1-2	TRBV2	many	TGTGCCAGCAGCACCTATGGCTACACCTTC	CASSTYGYTF
.	TRBJ2-1	TRBV4-1	many	TGCGCCAGCAGCCAAGATTGGCGCTTCTCCTACAATGAGCAGTTCTTC	CASSQDWRFSYNEQFF
.	TRBJ2-5	TRBV7-9	many	TGTGCCAGCAGTCGGACCCCAGAAGAGACCCAGTACTTC	CASSRTPEETQYF
.	TRBJ2-1	TRBV7-9	many	TGTGCCAGCAGCCCGGATCCAGCCTACAATGAGCAGTTCTTC	CASSPDPAYNEQFF
.	TRBJ2-4	TRBV29-1	many	TGCAGCGTTGCCGTTTTGGGGGACATTCAGTACTTC	CSVAVLGDIQYF
TRBD1	TRBJ2-1	TRBV19	.	TGTGCCAGTAGCACCCCCCGGGACAGGTACAATGAGCAGTTCTTC	CASSTPRDRYNEQFF
.	TRBJ2-7	TRBV4-3	many	TGCGCCAGCAGCCAAGGGGTTCTCAGATACGAGCAGTACTTC	CASSQGVLRYEQYF
TRBD1	TRBJ2-7	TRBV7-9	many	TGTGCCAGCAGCTACCTGGACAGGGGGCGCGAGCAGTACTTC	CASSYLDRGREQYF
.	TRBJ1-2	TRBV20-1	many	TGCAGTGCTAGGGATTTGGGGCAGTCAGGCTTCTATGGCTACACCTTC	CSARDLGQSGFYGYTF
TRBD1	TRBJ1-1	TRBV7-9	many	TGTGCCAGCAGCAGACAGGGGCGTGAAGCTTTCTTT	CASSRQGREAFF
TRBD2	TRBJ2-1	TRBV5-1	many	TGCGCCAGCTTAGATACTAGCGGGAGCGATGAGCAGTTCTTC	CASLDTSGSDEQFF
.	TRBJ2-7	TRBV6-1	.	TGTGCCATGTGTAACTCTGACAGGTTCAGAGGATGGCAGTACTTC	CAMCNSDRFRGWQYF
.	TRBJ2-4	TRBV2	many	TGTGCCAGCAGCGCCGGGGCTCCGAAAAAAAACATTCAGTACTTC	CASSAGAPKKNIQYF
TRBD1	TRBJ2-7	TRBV5-1	many	TGCGCCAGCAGCTTGGGGACAGGGGCACACTACGAGCAGTACTTC	CASSLGTGAHYEQYF
TRBD2	TRBJ2-7	TRBV28	many	TGTGCCAGCAGTTTATCACCGGGACTAGCGGGATTCGAGCAGTACTTC	CASSLSPGLAGFEQYF
.	TRBJ1-3	TRBV28	many	TGTGCCAGCAGTTCGAGGAACACCATATATTTT	CASSSRNTIYF
.	TRBJ2-2	TRBV12-3/TRBV12-4	many	TGTGCCAGCAGTTTAAGAAACAGCGGGGAGCTGTTTTTT	CASSLRNSGELFF
TRBD2	TRBJ2-4	TRBV20-1	.	TGCAGTGTTCGAACTAGCGGGAGGCCGAAACCCAAAAACATTCAGTACTTC	CSVRTSGRPKPKNIQYF
.	TRBJ2-3	TRBV4-2	medium-sized	TGTGCCAGCAGCCAAGATCGAACCGAGGCAGATACGCAGTATTTT	CASSQDRTEADTQYF
TRBD1	TRBJ2-3	TRBV28	many	TGTGCCAGCAGTTTATGGGGACAGGGGGAAACAGATACGCAGTATTTT	CASSLWGQGETDTQYF
.	TRBJ2-5	TRBV28	many	TGTGCCAGCTGGGGTTACGAGAACCAAGAGACCCAGTACTTC	CASWGYENQETQYF
TRBD1	TRBJ1-1	TRBV12-3/TRBV12-4	many	TGTGCCAGCAGTTCAGGGGGGTCCCTATTGCTGAACACTGAAGCTTTCTTT	CASSSGGSLLLNTEAFF
.	TRBJ1-5	TRBV20-1	many	TGCAGTGCGGCTGGGACACTCAATCAGCCCCAGCATTTT	CSAAGTLNQPQHF
TRBD1	TRBJ2-7	TRBV18	many	TGTGCCAGCTCACCCCGGGACAGTCGATACAGCTCCTACGAGCAGTACTTC	CASSPRDSRYSSYEQYF
TRBD2	TRBJ2-3	TRBV25-1	many	TGTGCCAGCAGTGACCTAGCGGGGGGGCGAGATACGCAGTATTTT	CASSDLAGGRDTQYF
.	TRBJ2-1	TRBV30	.	TGTGCCTGGAGTTGGGGGTCACTTGAGCAGTTCTTC	CAWSWGSLEQFF
.	TRBJ2-7	TRBV6-5	many	TGTGCCACGCGATGGGGCTCCTACGAGCAGTACTTC	CATRWGSYEQYF
.	TRBJ1-5	TRBV6-2/TRBV6-3	many	TGTGCCTCGCTTTCCACCGGGGGGAATCAGCCCCAGCATTTT	CASLSTGGNQPQHF
.	TRBJ1-1	TRBV9	many	TGTGCCAGCAGCGTAGGTGGGGAGGGGCAGAACACTGAAGCTTTCTTT	CASSVGGEGQNTEAFF